One sample yielded the 6 T cell receptor beta chains listed below, sequenced in a study of CD8+CD57+ T cells in acquired aplastic anemia. CD8+CD57+ cell expansion, shown by flow cytometry, had occurred in the patients selected for sequencing. CDR3 and TCR beta VDJ profiling relied on a genomic DNA template. Each CDR3 protein gets one entry after TCRdb re-called the reads with MiXCR. The sample contains approximately 160,000 distinct CDR3 sequences, around 47% of which appear only once. Sequencing used sorted CD4+, CD8+, or CD8+CD57+ T cells (not recorded which) from PBMCs. The receptors were gathered from a human donor with aplastic anemia.

This clonotype was picked up a small number of times. The J gene is TRBJ2-7, the V gene TRBV29-1; D call uncertain. Germline V gives CDR1 SQVTM, CDR2 ANQGSEA. This CDR3 region has 13 residues. Trimming cost V 3 bases and J 3 bases, with 12 bases left between them. CDR3 sequence: CSVDSGNHYEQYF. The DNA for the CDR3 is TGCAGCGTTGATTCCGGCAACCACTACGAGCAGTACTTC.

This clonotype was observed a handful of times. This chain uses TRBV7-6 with TRBJ2-7; 7 bases are shared with TRBD2. The J segment lost 5 bases and the V segment lost 0 bases, leaving 4 bases of the junction unmatched. This CDR3 contains 14 residues. Germline assignment: CDR1 SGHVS and CDR2 FNYEAQ. CDR3 bases: TGTGCCAGCAGCTTAGCGGGGGGGGTCGACGAGCAGTACTTC. Protein: CASSLAGGVDEQYF.

The chain carries TRBV10-3 and TRBJ1-1; a weak D match, TRBD1 (5 bases). In germline, CDR1 is ENHRY, CDR2 SYGVKD. The germline V and J ends were trimmed by 6 bases and 1 base, with 9 bases remaining between them. The CDR3 covers 13 residues. In nucleotides, the CDR3 is TGTGCCATCAGCGGGGCGGCGAACACTGAAGCTTTCTTT. It is translated as CAISGAANTEAFF.

Comments on this clonotype: A much more abundant neighbour one base away suggests this may be a read error. The J gene is TRBJ2-5, the V gene TRBV27; D remains unclear. Per germline, CDR1 MNHEY and CDR2 SMNVEV (reference sequence). V gave up 6 bases and J gave up 0 bases, with 8 bases separating them. The CDR3 is made up of 13 amino acids. The DNA of the CDR3 is TGTGCCAGCAGATTGTCGTACCAAGAGACCCAGTACTTC. This gives the protein CASRLSYQETQYF.

The chain links TRBV25-1 to TRBJ2-7; a possible D gene is TRBD2 (6 bases). CDR1 and CDR2 (germline): MGHDK, SYGVNS. CDR3 size: 14 residues. V lost 5 bases and J 4 bases, leaving 15 bases between the germline ends. The CDR3 loop reads CASSRLIGGYEQYF. CDR3 in DNA: TGTGCCAGCAGTAGGCTCATCGGGGGTTACGAGCAGTACTTC.

The chain employs TRBV24-1 and TRBJ2-7, with TRBD1 matching 9 bases. The V and J ends lost 11 bases and 1 base, in that order; junction bases with no gene match: 8. Germline CDR1 is KGHDR and CDR2 is SFDVKD. The CDR3 is 14 residues long. The CDR3 is CAIISGTGSYEQYF. CDR3 coding DNA: TGTGCCATCATTTCCGGGACAGGGTCCTACGAGCAGTACTTC.